The T cell receptor (beta chain) under discussion was sequenced for a study of PD-1 blockade in classical Hodgkin lymphoma. Turning to the study itself: Patients were dosed intravenously with nivolumab at 3 mg/kg every 2 weeks.

Remarks on this clone: What it recognizes is unknown. The same CDR3 also results from other DNA sequences found in this sample.

Points from the study as a whole: The origin of the repertoire differences remains undefined, with disease activity or prior therapy as possible causes.

Sequenced by immunoSEQ multiplex PCR; TCRdb stores in-frame clones only, minus some. The profile shows under 45,000 clones, 65% to 70% of them singletons. Regarding time point: cycle 4 day 1 (C4D1), after 5 to 7 weeks of nivolumab. Every single patient, without exception, relapsed after autologous stem cell transplantation, and brentuximab vedotin exposure varied. This specimen consisted of peripheral blood mononuclear cells (PBMCs), obtained before the fourth cycle of nivolumab. The clonotype originates from a human donor with classical Hodgkin lymphoma.

The CDR3 protein is CASSQEFGTSGYNEQFF. The CDR3 DNA is TGCGCCAGCAGCCAAGAATTCGGGACTAGCGGGTACAATGAGCAGTTCTTC. J is TRBJ2-1 and V is TRBV4-1, with TRBD2 matching 12 bases. The CDR3 has 17 amino acids. CDR1 is MGHRA and CDR2 is YSYEKL in the germline V gene. The V gene end was trimmed by 0 bases and the J gene end by 4 bases; junction bases not matched to a gene: 4.